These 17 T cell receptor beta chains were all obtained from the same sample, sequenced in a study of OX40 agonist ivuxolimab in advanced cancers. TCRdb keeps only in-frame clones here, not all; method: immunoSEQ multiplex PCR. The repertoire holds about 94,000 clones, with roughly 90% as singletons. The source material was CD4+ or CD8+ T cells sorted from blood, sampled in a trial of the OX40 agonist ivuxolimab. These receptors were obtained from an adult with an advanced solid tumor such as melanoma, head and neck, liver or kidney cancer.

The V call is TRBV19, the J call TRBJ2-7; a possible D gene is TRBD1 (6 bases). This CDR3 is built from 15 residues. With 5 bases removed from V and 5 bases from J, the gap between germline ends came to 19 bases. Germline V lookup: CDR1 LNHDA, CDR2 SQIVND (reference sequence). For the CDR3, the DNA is TGTGCCAGTAGTTTCCTACAGGGAGTAGGGAACGAGCAGTACTTC. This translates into CASSFLQGVGNEQYF.

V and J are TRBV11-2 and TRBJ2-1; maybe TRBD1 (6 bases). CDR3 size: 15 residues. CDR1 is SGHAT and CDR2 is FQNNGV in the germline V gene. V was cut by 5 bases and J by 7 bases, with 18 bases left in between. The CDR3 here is CASSASSSRGNEQFF. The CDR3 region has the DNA TGTGCCAGCAGCGCCTCCAGCTCCAGGGGAAATGAGCAGTTCTTC.

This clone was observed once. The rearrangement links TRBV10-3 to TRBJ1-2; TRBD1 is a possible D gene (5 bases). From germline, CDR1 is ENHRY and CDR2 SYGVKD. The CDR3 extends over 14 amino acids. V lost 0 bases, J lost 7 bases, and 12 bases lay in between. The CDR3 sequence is CAISESQGEGGYTF. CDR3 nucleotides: TGTGCCATCAGTGAGTCCCAGGGCGAGGGTGGCTACACCTTC.

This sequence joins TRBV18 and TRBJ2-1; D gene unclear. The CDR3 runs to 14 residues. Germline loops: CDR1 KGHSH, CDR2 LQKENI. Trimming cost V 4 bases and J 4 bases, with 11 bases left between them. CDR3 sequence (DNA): TGTGCCAGCTCACGAACGGACGGTTACAATGAGCAGTTCTTC. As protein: CASSRTDGYNEQFF.

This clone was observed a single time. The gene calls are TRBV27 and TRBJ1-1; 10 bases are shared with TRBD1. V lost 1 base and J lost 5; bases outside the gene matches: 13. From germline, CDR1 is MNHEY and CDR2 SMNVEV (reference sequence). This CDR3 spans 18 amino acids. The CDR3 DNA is TGTGCCAGCAGTTTATTTGGAGGAGGGACAGGGGTAGGGACTGAAGCTTTCTTT. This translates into CASSLFGGGTGVGTEAFF.

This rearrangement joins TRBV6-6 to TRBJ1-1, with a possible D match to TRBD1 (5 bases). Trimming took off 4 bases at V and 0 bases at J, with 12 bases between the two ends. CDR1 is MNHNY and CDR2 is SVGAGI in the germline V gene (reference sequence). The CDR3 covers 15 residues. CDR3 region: CASSFGTIMNTEAFF. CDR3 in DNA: TGTGCCAGCAGTTTCGGGACGATAATGAACACTGAAGCTTTCTTT.

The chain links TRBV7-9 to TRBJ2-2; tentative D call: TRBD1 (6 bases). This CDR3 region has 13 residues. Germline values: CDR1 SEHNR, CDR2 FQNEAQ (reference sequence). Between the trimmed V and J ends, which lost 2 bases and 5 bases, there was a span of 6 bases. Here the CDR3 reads CASSLTGTGELFF. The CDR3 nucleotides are TGTGCCAGCAGCTTAACAGGGACCGGGGAGCTGTTTTTT.

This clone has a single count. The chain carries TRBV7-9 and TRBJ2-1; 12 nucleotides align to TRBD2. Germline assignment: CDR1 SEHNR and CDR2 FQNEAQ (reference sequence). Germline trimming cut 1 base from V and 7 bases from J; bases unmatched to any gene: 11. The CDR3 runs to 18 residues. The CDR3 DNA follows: TGTGCCAGCAGCTTAGTGGTGGCTAGCGGGGGGGTGTGGAATGAGCAGTTCTTC. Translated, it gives CASSLVVASGGVWNEQFF.

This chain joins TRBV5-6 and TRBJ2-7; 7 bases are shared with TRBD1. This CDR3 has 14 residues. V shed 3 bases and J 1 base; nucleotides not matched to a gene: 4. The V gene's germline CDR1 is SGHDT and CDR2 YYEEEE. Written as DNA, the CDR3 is TGTGCCAGCAGCTCGACAGGGAGATCCTACGAGCAGTACTTC. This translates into CASSSTGRSYEQYF. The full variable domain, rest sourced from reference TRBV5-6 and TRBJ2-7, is DAGVTQSPTHLIKTRGQQVTLRCSPKSGHDTVSWYQQALGQGPQFIFQYYEEEERQRGNFPDRFSGHQFPNYSSELNVNALLLGDSALYLCASSSTGRSYEQYFGPGTRLTVT.

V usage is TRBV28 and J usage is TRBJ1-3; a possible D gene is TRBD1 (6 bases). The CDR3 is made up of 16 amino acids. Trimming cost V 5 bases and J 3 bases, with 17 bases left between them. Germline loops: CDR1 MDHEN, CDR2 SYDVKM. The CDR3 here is CASSDGTGAFGNTIYF. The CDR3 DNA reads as TGTGCCAGCAGTGATGGGACGGGGGCATTTGGAAACACCATATATTTT.

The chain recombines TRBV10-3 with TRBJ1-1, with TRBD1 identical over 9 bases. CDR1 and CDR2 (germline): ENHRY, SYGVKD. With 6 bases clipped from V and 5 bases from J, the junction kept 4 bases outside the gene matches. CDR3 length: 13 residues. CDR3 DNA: TGTGCCATCAGAGACAGGGGGAATACTGAAGCTTTCTTT. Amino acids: CAIRDRGNTEAFF.

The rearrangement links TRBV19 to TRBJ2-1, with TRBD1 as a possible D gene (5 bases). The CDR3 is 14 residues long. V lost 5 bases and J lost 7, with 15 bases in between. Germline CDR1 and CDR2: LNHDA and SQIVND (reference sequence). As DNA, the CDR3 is TGTGCCAGTAGTCGTGGGGCGAATTTGAATGAGCAGTTCTTC. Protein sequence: CASSRGANLNEQFF.

The CDR3 loop is CASSLRSGEQYF. Written as DNA, the CDR3 is TGTGCCAGCAGTTTAAGGTCGGGAGAGCAGTACTTC. J is TRBJ2-7 and V is TRBV27; maybe TRBD2 (5 bases). The CDR3 contains 12 residues. Germline lookup yields CDR1 MNHEY and CDR2 SMNVEV (reference sequence). V was trimmed by 2 bases and J by 7 bases, leaving 9 bases between them.

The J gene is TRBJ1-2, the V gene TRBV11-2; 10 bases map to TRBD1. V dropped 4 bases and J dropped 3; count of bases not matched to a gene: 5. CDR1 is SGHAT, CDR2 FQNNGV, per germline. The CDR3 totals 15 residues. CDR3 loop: CASSSATGGYYGYTF. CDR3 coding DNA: TGTGCCAGCAGCTCAGCGACAGGGGGCTACTATGGCTACACCTTC.

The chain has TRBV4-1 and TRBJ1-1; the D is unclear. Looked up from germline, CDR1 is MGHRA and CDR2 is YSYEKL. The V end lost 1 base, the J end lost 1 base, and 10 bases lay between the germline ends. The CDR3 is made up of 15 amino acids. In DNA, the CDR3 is TGCGCCAGCAGCCAAGCCGAACCGGGGAACACTGAAGCTTTCTTT. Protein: CASSQAEPGNTEAFF.

CDR3 DNA sequence: TGTGCCACCAGGTTATACGGAGGCTCCTACGAGCAGTACTTC. This gives the protein CATRLYGGSYEQYF. The V and J genes are TRBV15 and TRBJ2-7, with D tentatively TRBD2 (5 bases). The CDR3 covers 14 residues. Trimming cost V 6 bases and J 0 bases, with 12 bases left between them. Germline assignment: CDR1 LNHNV and CDR2 YYDKDF (reference sequence). The complete variable domain, with remaining parts taken from reference TRBV15 and TRBJ2-7, reads DAMVIQNPRYQVTQFGKPVTLSCSQTLNHNVMYWYQQKSSQAPKLLFHYYDKDFNNEADTPDNFQSRRPNTSFCFLDIRSPGLGDTAMYLCATRLYGGSYEQYFGPGTRLTVT.

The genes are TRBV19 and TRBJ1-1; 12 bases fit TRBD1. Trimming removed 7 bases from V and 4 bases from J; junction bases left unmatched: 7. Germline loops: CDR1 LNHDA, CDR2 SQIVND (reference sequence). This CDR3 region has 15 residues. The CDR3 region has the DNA TGTGCCAGTATGCCCCGGGACAGGGGGCGCACTGAAGCTTTCTTT. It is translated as CASMPRDRGRTEAFF.